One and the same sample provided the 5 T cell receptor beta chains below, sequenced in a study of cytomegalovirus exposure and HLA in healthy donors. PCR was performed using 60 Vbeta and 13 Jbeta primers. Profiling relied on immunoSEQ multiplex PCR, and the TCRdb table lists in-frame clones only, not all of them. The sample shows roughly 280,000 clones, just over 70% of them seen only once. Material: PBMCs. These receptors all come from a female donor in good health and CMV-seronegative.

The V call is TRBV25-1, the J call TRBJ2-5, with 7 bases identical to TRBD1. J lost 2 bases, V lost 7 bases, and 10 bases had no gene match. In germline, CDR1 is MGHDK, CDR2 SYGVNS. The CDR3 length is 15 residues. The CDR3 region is CASTLRTGPQETQYF. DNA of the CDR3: TGTGCCAGCACTCTGCGGACAGGACCTCAAGAGACCCAGTACTTC.

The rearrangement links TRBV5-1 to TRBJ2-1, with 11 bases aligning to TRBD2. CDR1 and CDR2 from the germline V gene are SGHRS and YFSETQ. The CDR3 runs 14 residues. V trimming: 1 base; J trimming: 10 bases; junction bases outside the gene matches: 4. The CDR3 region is CASSLTSGSREQFF. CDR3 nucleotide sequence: TGCGCCAGCAGCTTGACTAGCGGGAGTCGCGAGCAGTTCTTC.

Here the CDR3 DNA reads TGTGCCAGCACCTCAGACAGGGTAAGGGCCGAGCAGTACTTC. Its protein product is CASTSDRVRAEQYF. V gene TRBV6-6 combines with J gene TRBJ2-7, with 7 bases lining up with TRBD1. The ends lost 7 bases at V and 6 bases at J; junction bases unmatched: 12. CDR1 MNHNY and CDR2 SVGAGI come from the germline V gene (reference sequence). The CDR3 runs to 14 residues.

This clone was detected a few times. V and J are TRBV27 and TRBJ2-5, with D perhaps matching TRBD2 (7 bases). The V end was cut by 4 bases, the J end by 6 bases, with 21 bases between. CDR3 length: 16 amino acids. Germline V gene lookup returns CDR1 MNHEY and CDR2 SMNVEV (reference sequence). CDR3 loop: CASSSFVREGGKTQYF. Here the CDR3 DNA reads TGTGCCAGCAGTTCCTTCGTGAGGGAGGGGGGCAAGACCCAGTACTTC.

Here the CDR3 reads CASSMGQSYEQYF. CDR3 bases: TGTGCCAGCAGCATGGGACAGTCCTACGAGCAGTACTTC. V gene TRBV5-6 combines with J gene TRBJ2-7, with 7 bases aligning to TRBD1. J gave up 1 base and V 4 bases, and 2 bases lay outside the gene matches. Per the germline V gene, CDR1 is SGHDT and CDR2 is YYEEEE. The CDR3 totals 13 residues.